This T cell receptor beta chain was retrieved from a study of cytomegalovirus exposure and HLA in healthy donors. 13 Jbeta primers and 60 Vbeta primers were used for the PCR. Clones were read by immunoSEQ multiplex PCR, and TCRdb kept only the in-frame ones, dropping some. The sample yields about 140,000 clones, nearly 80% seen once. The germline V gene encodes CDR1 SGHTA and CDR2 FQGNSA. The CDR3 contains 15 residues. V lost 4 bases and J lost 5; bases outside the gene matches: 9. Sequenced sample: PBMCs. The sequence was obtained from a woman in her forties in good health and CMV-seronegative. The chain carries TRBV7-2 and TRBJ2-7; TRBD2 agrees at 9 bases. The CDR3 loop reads CASSYSGSAKNEQYF. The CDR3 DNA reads TGTGCCAGCAGCTATAGCGGGAGTGCAAAGAACGAGCAGTACTTC.